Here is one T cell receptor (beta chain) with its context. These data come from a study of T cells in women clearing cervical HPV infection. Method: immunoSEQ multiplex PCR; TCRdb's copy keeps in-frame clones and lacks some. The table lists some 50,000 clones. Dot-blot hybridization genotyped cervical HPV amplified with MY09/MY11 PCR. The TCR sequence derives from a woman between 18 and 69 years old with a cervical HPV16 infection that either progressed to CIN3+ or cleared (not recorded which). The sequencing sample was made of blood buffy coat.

The CDR3 spells CSASAQRGLQNTEAFF. Incomplete CDR3 DNA: TGCAGTGCTAGTGCCCAGCGGGGACTCCAGAACACTGAA. J is TRBJ1-1 and V is TRBV20-1, with a possible D match to TRBD1 (5 bases). Read data end 3 residues before the CDR3 end; the end is taken from the germline J gene. The V gene's germline CDR1 is DFQATT and CDR2 SNEGSKA (reference sequence). Trimming pared 3 bases from V and 1 base from J, leaving 18 bases between. The CDR3 contains 16 residues.